Described below is a single TCR beta chain sequence and its context. Its recognized antigen is unknown. Base qualities are not recorded, but no much larger clone differs from it by a single base. Trimming costs V 10 bases and J 3 bases, and their ends lie 13 bases apart. Taken from the germline V gene (reference sequence), the CDR1 and CDR2 loops are MNHEY and SMNVEV. The CDR3 numbers 13 residues from cysteine through phenylalanine. Only the CDR3 portion is preserved as DNA: 39 bases, with reading frame beginning at the first base. What this sample's time point label stands for: baseline before first vaccination. What the treatment or condition label conveys for this sample: meningococcal conjugate vaccine given as trial control. Samples from vaccinated people were obtained from the UK trials COV001 and COV002, which included a single-blind randomized controlled phase 2/3 trial of AZD1222 (ChAdOx1 nCoV-19) in healthy adults. For TCRbeta chain sequencing, PBMC samples from trial participants were taken at day 0 and at day 28 after the second dose.

The entry originates in a study of T cell responses to AZD1222 COVID-19 vaccine (TCRdb year 2021). Turning to the overall study: TCR sequencing covered approximately 230 trial participants: 207 given two doses of AZD1222 and approximately 25 given two doses of MenACWY control vaccine. Trial participants were enrolled into age subgroups of 18-55, 56-69 and 70-plus years, which contained about 150, 27 and 61 TCR-sequenced participants, respectively.

The paper as a whole reports these results and caveats: Participants were mostly white British and included more females than males, and it was suggested by the authors that clonal diversity may have been underestimated. After two AZD1222 doses, spike-specific TCR breadth and depth were significantly higher than at day 0 and than in MenACWY recipients. The whole spike protein was spanned by vaccine-associated CD4 TCRs, and dominant responses were seen in regions 160-218 and 743-854. In the small 56-69-year group, the increase in depth fell short of significance, most likely because of low power. Reportedly, almost half of the unique spike-specific TCRs recognized epitopes lying outside the regions that are mutated in the B.1.351 and B.1.1.7 variants. Conclusions about previously exposed vaccinees are limited because only a handful of AZD1222 recipients were SARS-CoV-2 seropositive at baseline. No day 14 peak-response samples were available, so repertoires were characterized only after the peak T cell response.

The CDR3 regions of human TCRbeta chains were subjected to immunosequencing. The study's processing was this. Repertoire TCRs were matched against a reference library of SARS-CoV-2-specific TCRs generated with the MIRA antigen-specificity platform. Breadth was defined as the fraction of unique TCRs that were SARS-CoV-2-associated. Depth was defined as the fraction of total T cells that were SARS-CoV-2-associated. Using the MIRA data, each spike-specific TCR was mapped to the spike region that the TCR reacts to and placed in a CD4 or CD8 class. Log10-transformed breadth and depth values were compared by one-way ANOVA with Sidak's multiple comparisons tests. What TCRdb holds here is the immuneACCESS table cut down to in-frame rearrangements. Part of the clones is not present; checked against another copy, under half of the missing clones reflect an unresolved V gene, and the others are unexplained. V, J and clone size were drawn from that table, and D and trimming were deduced from the DNA. The sample has tens of thousands of clones on record, approximately 88% of them singletons. In total, the top ten clones hold approximately 5.4% of the sample.

The sequence is built from TRBV27 and TRBJ1-5, with an unclear D gene assignment. The receptor comes from an adult in good health. The sample here was peripheral blood, taken on day 0 of MenACWY control vaccination. The CDR3 loop reads CATAGSYNQPQHF. The DNA reads as follows: TGTGCCACCGCCGGCAGCTACAATCAGCCCCAGCATTTT.